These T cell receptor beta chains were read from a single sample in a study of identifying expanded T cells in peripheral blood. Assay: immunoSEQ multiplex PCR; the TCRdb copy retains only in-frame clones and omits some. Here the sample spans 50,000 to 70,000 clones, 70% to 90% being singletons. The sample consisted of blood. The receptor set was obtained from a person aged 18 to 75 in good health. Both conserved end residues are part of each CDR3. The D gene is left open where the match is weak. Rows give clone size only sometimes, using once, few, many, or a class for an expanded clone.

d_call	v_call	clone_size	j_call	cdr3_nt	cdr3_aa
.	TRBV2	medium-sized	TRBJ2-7	TGTGCCAGCGGGCCCTACGAGCAGTACTTC	CASGPYEQYF
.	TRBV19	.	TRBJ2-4	TGTGCCAGTAGTAGGAAAGACAGACAAAACATTCAGTACTTC	CASSRKDRQNIQYF
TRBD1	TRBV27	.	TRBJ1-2	TGTGCCAGCCGGGACAGGATCTATGGCTACACCTTC	CASRDRIYGYTF
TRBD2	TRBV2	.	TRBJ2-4	TGTGCCAGCAGTCTCCAGACTAGCGGGGTAAACATTCAGTACTTC	CASSLQTSGVNIQYF
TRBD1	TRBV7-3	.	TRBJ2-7	TGTGCCAGCGCCCCGAGGGACAGGGGTAGAAACGAGCAGTACTTC	CASAPRDRGRNEQYF
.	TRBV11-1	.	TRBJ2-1	TGTGCCAGCAGTTTCCCGCCTCCTAACCCCTACAATGAGCAGTTCTTC	CASSFPPPNPYNEQFF
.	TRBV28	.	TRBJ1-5	TGTGCCAGCAGTTCCGGACCGCCCCAGCATTTT	CASSSGPPQHF
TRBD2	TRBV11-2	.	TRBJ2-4	TGTGCCAGCAGCTTAGCGGGAGGGCCAGGCATTCAGTACTTC	CASSLAGGPGIQYF
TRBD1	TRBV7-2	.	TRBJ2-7	TGTGCCAGCAGCGCGGACAGGTTCTACGAGCAGTACTTC	CASSADRFYEQYF
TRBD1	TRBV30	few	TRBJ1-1	TGTGCCTGGGGGACCGGGACAGGGCCGAGCACTGAAGCTTTCTTT	CAWGTGTGPSTEAFF
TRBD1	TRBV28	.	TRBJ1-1	TGTGCCAGCAGCCCGTCGGGACAGTGGACTGAAGCTTTCTTT	CASSPSGQWTEAFF
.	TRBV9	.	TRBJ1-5	TGTGCCAGCAGCGTAGCTTACGATCAGCCCCAGCATTTT	CASSVAYDQPQHF
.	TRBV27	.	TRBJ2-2	TGTGCCAGCAGTTTTTCGGCGGGTAACACCGGGGAGCTGTTTTTT	CASSFSAGNTGELFF
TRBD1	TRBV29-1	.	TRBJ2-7	TGCAGCGTCCGACAGGGTACCCACGAGCAGTACTTC	CSVRQGTHEQYF
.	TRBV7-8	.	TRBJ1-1	TGTGCCAGCAGCTTAGATACAGCAGGGAACACTGAAGCTTTCTTT	CASSLDTAGNTEAFF
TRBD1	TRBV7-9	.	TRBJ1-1	TGTGCCAGCAGCCCGGACAGGGGGATTACTGAAGCTTTCTTT	CASSPDRGITEAFF
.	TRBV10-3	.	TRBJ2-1	TGTGCCATCAGGTCACTCGGGTTAGGTAGCGGAACAACCTACAATGAGCAGTTCTTC	CAIRSLGLGSGTTYNEQFF
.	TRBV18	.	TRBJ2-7	TGTGCCAGCTCACCCTCTGCAACCGAGGGCTACGAGCAGTACTTC	CASSPSATEGYEQYF
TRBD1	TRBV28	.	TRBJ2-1	TGTGCCAGCAGTCCCGAAGACAGGGGGCGGCGCAATGAGCAGTTCTTC	CASSPEDRGRRNEQFF
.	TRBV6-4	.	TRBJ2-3	TGTGCCAGCAGTGAAGGAAGCGCAGATACGCAGTATTTT	CASSEGSADTQYF
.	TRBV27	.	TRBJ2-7	TGTGCCAGCAGTTCCCTCTCCGGGACCTTCATCTACGAGCAGTACTTC	CASSSLSGTFIYEQYF
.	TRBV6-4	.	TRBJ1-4	TGTGCCAGCAGTGAGAGTGGGCTGAGCGAAAAACTGTTTTTT	CASSESGLSEKLFF
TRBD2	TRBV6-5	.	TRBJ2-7	TGTGCCAGCAGTTCCCCCGGGACTAGCAGCTACGAGCAGTACTTC	CASSSPGTSSYEQYF
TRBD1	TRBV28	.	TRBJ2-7	TGTGCCAGCAGTTTATTTTCAGGGGGCTCCTACGAGCAGTACTTC	CASSLFSGGSYEQYF
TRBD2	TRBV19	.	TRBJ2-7	TGTGCCAGTAGGCGAACTAGCGGCTCCTACGAGCAGTACTTC	CASRRTSGSYEQYF
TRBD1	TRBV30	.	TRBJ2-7	TGTGCCTGGAGTTTTAGGGGACAGGGAAATAGAGAGCAGTACTTC	CAWSFRGQGNREQYF
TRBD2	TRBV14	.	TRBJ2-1	TGTGCCAGCAGGACTAGCGGGAATAATGAGCAGTTCTTC	CASRTSGNNEQFF